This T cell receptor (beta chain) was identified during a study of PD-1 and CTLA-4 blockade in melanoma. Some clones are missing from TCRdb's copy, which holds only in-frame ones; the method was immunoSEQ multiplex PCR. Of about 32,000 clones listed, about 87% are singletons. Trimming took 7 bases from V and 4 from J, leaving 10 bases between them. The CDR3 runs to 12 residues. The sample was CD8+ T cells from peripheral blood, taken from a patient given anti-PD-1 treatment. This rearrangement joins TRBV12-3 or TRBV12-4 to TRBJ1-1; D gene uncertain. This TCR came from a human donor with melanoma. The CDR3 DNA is TGTGCCAGCACCATCAGCGGCACTGAAGCTTTCTTT. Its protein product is CASTISGTEAFF.